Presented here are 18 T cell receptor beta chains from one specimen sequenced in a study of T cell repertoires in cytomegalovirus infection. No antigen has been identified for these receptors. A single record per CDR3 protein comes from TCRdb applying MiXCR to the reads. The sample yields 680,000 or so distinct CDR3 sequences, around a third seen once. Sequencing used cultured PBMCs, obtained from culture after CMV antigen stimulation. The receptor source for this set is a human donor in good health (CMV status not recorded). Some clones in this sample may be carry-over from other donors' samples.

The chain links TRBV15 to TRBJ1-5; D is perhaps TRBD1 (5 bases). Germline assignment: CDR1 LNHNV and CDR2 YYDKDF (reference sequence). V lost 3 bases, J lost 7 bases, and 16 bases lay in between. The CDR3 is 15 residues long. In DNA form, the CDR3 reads TGTGCCACCAGCAGGGGATCAGGGTTGGACCAGCCCCAGCATTTT. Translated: CATSRGSGLDQPQHF.

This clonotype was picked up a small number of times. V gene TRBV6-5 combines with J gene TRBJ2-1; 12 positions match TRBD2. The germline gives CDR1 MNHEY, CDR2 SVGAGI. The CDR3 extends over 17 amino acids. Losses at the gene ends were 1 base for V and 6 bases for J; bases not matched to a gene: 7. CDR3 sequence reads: CASSYLTSGGVGNEQFF. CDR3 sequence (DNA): TGTGCCAGCAGTTACTTGACTAGCGGGGGAGTCGGCAATGAGCAGTTCTTC.

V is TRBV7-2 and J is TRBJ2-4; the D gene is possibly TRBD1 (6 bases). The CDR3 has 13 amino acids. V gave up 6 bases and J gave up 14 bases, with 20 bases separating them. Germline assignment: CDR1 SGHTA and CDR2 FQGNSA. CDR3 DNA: TGTGCCAGCAGGAGACAGGCCGGGGAGCGCGAGTACTTC. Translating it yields CASRRQAGEREYF.

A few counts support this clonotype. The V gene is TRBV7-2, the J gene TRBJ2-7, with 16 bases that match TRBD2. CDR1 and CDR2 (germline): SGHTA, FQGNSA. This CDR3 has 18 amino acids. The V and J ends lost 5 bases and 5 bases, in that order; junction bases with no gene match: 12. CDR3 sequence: CASSRGTSGRAIPHEQYF. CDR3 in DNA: TGTGCCAGCAGCAGAGGGACTAGCGGGAGGGCCATTCCCCACGAGCAGTACTTC.

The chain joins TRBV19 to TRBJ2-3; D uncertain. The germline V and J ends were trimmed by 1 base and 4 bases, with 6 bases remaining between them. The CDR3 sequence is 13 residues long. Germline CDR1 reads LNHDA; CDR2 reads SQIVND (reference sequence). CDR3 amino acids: CASSIAVADTQYF. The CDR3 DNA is TGTGCCAGTAGTATAGCCGTAGCAGATACGCAGTATTTT.

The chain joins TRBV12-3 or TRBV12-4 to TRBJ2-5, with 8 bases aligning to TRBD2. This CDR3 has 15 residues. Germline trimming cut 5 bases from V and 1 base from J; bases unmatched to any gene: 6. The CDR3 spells CASSPPTSGQETQYF. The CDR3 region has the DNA TGTGCCAGCAGTCCCCCAACTAGCGGCCAAGAGACCCAGTACTTC.

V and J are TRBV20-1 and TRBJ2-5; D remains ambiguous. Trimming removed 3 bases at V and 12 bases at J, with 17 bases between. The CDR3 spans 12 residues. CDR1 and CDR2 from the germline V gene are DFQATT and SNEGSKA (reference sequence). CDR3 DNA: TGCAGTGCTAGTAGCCCCCAAGACGACGAGTACTTC. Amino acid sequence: CSASSPQDDEYF.

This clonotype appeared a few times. The CDR3 DNA reads TGTGCCAGCAGCTTACGGGTCGGCTACAATGAGCAGTTCTTC. Protein sequence: CASSLRVGYNEQFF. This chain uses TRBV11-2 with TRBJ2-1; D unclear. The germline V gene encodes CDR1 SGHAT and CDR2 FQNNGV. V shed 2 bases and J shed 3 bases, with 8 bases lying between them. The CDR3 has 14 amino acids.

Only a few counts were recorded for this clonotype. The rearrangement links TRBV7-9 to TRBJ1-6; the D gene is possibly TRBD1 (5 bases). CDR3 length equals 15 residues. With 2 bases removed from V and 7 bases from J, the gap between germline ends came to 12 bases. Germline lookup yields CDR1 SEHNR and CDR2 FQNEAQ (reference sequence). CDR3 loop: CASSLSRGSNSPLHF. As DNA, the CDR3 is TGTGCCAGCAGCTTATCAAGGGGATCCAATTCACCCCTCCACTTT.

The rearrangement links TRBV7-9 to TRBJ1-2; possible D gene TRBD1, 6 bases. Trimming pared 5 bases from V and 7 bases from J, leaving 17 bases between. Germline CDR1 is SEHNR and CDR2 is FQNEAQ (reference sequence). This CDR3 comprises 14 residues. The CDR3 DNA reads TGTGCCAGCAGCAAGGACAGCCGCGGAGGTGGCTACACCTTC. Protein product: CASSKDSRGGGYTF.

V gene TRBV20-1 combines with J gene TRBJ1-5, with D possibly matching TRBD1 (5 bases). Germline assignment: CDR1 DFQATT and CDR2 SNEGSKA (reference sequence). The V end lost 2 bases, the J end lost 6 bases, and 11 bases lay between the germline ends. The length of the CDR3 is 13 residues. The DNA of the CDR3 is TGCAGTGCTAGACAGGGTATCCGTCAGCCCCAGCATTTT. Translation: CSARQGIRQPQHF.

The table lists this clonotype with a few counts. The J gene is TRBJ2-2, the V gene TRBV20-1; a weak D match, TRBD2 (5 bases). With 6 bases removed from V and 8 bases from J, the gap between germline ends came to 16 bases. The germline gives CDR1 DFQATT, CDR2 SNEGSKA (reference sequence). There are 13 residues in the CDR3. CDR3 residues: CSAIRGRAGELFF. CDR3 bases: TGCAGTGCCATTAGAGGGAGAGCGGGGGAGCTGTTTTTT.

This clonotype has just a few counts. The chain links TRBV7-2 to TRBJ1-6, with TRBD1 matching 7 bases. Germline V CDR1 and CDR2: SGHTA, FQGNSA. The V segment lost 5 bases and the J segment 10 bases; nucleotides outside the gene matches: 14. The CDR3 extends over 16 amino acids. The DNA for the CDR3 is TGTGCCAGCAGCATACAGGGACGGGCAGGGGGATCACCCCTCCACTTT. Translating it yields CASSIQGRAGGSPLHF.

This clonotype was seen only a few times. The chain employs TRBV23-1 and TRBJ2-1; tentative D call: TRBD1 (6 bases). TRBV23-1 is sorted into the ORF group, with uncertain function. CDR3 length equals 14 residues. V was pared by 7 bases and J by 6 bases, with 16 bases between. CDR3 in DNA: TGCGCCAGCACTCAGAGGGGGTTAGGCAATGAGCAGTTCTTC. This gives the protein CASTQRGLGNEQFF.

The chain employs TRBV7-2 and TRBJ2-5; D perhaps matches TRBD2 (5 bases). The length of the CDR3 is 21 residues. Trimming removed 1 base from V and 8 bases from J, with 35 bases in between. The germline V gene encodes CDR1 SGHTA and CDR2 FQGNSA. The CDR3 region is CASSLGPSSQRQDDPVKTQYF. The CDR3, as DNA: TGTGCCAGCAGCTTAGGACCCTCCTCTCAGCGGCAAGACGACCCAGTAAAAACCCAGTACTTC.

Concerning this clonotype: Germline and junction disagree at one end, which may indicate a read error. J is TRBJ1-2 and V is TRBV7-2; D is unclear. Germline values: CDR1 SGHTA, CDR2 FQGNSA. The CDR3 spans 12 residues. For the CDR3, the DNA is TGTGCCAGCAGCTTTGTTAGTCGGGTGCTCCCCTTC. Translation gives CASSFVSRVLPF.

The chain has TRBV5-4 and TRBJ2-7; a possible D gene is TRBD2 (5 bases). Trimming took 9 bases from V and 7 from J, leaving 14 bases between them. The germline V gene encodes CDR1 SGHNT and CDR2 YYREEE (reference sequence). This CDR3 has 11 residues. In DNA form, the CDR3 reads TGTGCCACCGCTTCAGCGGAAGAGCAGTACTTC. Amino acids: CATASAEEQYF. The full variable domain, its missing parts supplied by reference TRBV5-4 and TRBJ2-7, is ETGVTQSPTHLIKTRGQQVTLRCSSQSGHNTVSWYQQALGQGPQFIFQYYREEENGRGNFPPRFSGLQFPNYSSELNVNALELDDSALYLCATASAEEQYFGPGTRLTVT.

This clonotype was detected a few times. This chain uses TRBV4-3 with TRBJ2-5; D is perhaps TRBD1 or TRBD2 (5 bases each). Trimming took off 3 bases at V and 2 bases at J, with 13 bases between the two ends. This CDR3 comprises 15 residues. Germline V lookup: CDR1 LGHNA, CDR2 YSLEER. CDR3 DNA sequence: TGCGCCAGCAGCCAGGCCGGGACGGGACAAGAGACCCAGTACTTC. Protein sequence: CASSQAGTGQETQYF.